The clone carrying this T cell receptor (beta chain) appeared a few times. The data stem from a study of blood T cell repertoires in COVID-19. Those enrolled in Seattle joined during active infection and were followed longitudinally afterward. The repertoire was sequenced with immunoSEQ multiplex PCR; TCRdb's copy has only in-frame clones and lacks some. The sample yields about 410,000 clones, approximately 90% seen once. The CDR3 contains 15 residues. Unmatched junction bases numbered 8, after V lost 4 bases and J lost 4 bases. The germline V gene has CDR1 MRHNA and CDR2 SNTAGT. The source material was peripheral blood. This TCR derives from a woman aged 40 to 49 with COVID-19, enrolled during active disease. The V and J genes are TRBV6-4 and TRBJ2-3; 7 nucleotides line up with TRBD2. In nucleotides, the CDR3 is TGTGCCAGCAGTGCCGGGGCGGGAGCGGCAGATACGCAGTATTTT. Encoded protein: CASSAGAGAADTQYF.